This TCR beta chain appears in the sequencing data of a study of cytomegalovirus exposure and HLA in healthy donors. General study points: Later analysis suggested links between common viral pathogens and several top significant clusters. Reported results showed that the classifier diagnosed cytomegalovirus status with high specificity and sensitivity.

Looked up from germline, CDR1 is SGDLS and CDR2 is YYNGEE. This CDR3 has 14 residues. The V segment lost 5 bases and the J segment 4 bases; nucleotides outside the gene matches: 6. To note about this clone: Its antigen is still unknown.

With 60 Vbeta and 13 Jbeta primers, the PCR was carried out. Measured with immunoSEQ multiplex PCR; TCRdb has only the in-frame clones, and not every one. The repertoire has about 210,000 clones, approximately 80% of them found once; the top ten carry roughly 14%. The TCR originated in a woman in her 30s in good health and CMV-seropositive. Sequencing input: PBMCs. The V call is TRBV9, the J call TRBJ2-1; TRBD2 aligns across 7 bases. The CDR3 region is CASSERDPYNEQFF. CDR3 bases: TGTGCCAGCAGTGAGCGGGACCCTTACAATGAGCAGTTCTTC.